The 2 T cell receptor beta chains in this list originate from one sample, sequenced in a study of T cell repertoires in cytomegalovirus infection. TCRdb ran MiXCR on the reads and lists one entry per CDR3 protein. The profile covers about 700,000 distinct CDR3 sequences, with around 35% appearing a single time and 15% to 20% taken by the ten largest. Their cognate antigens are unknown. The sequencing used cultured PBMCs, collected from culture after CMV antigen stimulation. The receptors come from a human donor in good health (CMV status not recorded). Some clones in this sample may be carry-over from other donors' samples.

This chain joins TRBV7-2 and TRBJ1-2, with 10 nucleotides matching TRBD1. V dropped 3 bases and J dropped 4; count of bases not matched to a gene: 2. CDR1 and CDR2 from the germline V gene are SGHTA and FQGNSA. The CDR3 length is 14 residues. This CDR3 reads CASSLGQGIYGYTF. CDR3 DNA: TGTGCCAGCAGCTTGGGACAGGGGATCTATGGCTACACCTTC.

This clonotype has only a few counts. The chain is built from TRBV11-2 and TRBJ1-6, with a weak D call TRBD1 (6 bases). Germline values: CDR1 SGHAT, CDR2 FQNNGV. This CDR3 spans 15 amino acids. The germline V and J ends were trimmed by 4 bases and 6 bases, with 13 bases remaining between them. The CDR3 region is CASSSWTETNSPLHF. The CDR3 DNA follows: TGTGCCAGCAGCTCCTGGACAGAGACTAATTCACCCCTCCACTTT.